Listed below are T cell receptor beta chains from one sample, sequenced in a study of tumor and adjacent non-tumor tissue in lung cancer. Each CDR3 protein gets one entry after TCRdb re-called the multiplex PCR reads with MiXCR. Here the sample spans roughly 66,000 distinct CDR3 sequences, roughly 72% being singletons. The specimen sequenced was lung tumor tissue. These TCRs come from a man in his 60s with non-small cell lung cancer. CDR3s include the opening cysteine and the closing phenylalanine or tryptophan. D genes are given only for firm matches. Clone size is shown for a subset of rows, as once, few, many or a class of expanded clone.

clone size	V gene	D gene	J gene	CDR3 DNA	CDR3 protein
NA	TRBV6-6	NA	TRBJ1-5	TGTGCTAGCAGGAAGGACAGTCAGCCCCAGCATTTT	CASRKDSQPQHF
NA	TRBV6-6	NA	TRBJ2-1	TGTGCCACCAGAAGGTCCCCCCACAATCATGCGCAGTTCTTC	CATRRSPHNHAQFF
NA	TRBV6-5	TRBD1	TRBJ2-6	TGCGCCAGCAGTTACTCGGTCATAGGGACAGAGAGAAGGTCTGGGGCCAACGTCCTGACTTTC	CASSYSVIGTERRSGANVLTF
NA	TRBV28	NA	TRBJ2-6	TGTACCAGCAGCAAGAGCACCTCTGGGGCCAACGTCCTGACTTTC	CTSSKSTSGANVLTF
NA	TRBV6-1	NA	TRBJ2-2	TGTGCCAGCACTCCCAGTCCACCCGGGGGGAACACCGGGGAGCTGTTTTTT	CASTPSPPGGNTGELFF
many	TRBV5-5	NA	TRBJ1-1	TGTGCCAGCAGCTTAAGGAACACTGAAGCTTTCTTT	CASSLRNTEAFF
NA	TRBV6-1	NA	TRBJ2-2	TGTGCCAGCAGATTGGAACTAGGGGGATACACCGGGGAGATGTTTTTT	CASRLELGGYTGEMFF
few	TRBV5-1	NA	TRBJ2-2	TGCGCCAGCAGCTTGAATGCATTGGGGAACACCGGGGAGCTGTTTTTT	CASSLNALGNTGELFF
NA	TRBV29-1	TRBD2	TRBJ2-1	TGCAGCGCCGCCCAGACTAGCGGGAGGATTAATGGAGAGCAGTTCTTC	CSAAQTSGRINGEQFF
NA	TRBV10-2	NA	TRBJ2-2	TGCGCCAGCAGCCCGTCATCCCCCGGGGAGCTATTTTTT	CASSPSSPGELFF
NA	TRBV20-1	NA	TRBJ2-1	TGCAGTGGTAGAGTTGCGGGCAATGAGCAGTTCTTC	CSGRVAGNEQFF
many	TRBV5-6	NA	TRBJ2-1	TGTGCCAGCAGCTTTGGGCCCTACAATGAGCAGTTCTTC	CASSFGPYNEQFF
once	TRBV6-1	NA	TRBJ1-2	TGTACCAGCAGTGCATCATGGGGCATCTATGGCTACACCTTC	CTSSASWGIYGYTF
NA	TRBV29-1	NA	TRBJ2-5	TGCAGCGTTACATGGAGTACAGAGACCCAGTATTTC	CSVTWSTETQYF
NA	TRBV6-5	NA	TRBJ1-1	TGTGCCAGCAGTGGGTCGAGGAGAGGAGGTACTGGAGCTTTCTTT	CASSGSRRGGTGAFF
once	TRBV5-1	NA	TRBJ2-3	TGCACCAGCAGCTTAGGCGGGTGGGACGATACGCAGTATTTT	CTSSLGGWDDTQYF
NA	TRBV20-1	NA	TRBJ1-2	TGCAGTGCTAGGGAACCTCTATCGGATGGATATACCTTC	CSAREPLSDGYTF
NA	TRBV6-5	NA	TRBJ2-2	TGTGCCAGCAAACAGGAAATAGGCACCGGGGAGTCGTTTTTT	CASKQEIGTGESFF
NA	TRBV11-2	TRBD2	TRBJ2-1	TGTGCCAGCAGCCCTTCTAGCGGACCTGAGCAGTTCTTC	CASSPSSGPEQFF
medium-sized	TRBV6-6	TRBD1	TRBJ2-7	TGTGCCAGCAGTTCACCGGGACAGGTCTCCTACGAGCAGTACTTC	CASSSPGQVSYEQYF
NA	TRBV5-6	NA	TRBJ2-2	TGTGCCAGCACCTCGGCGGGTAACGCGGCCGAGGAGCTGTTTTTT	CASTSAGNAAEELFF
few	TRBV7-9	NA	TRBJ2-5	TGTGCCAGCAGCTTAATGGGCAAGGGGGACGGGAAAGAGACCCAGTACTTC	CASSLMGKGDGKETQYF